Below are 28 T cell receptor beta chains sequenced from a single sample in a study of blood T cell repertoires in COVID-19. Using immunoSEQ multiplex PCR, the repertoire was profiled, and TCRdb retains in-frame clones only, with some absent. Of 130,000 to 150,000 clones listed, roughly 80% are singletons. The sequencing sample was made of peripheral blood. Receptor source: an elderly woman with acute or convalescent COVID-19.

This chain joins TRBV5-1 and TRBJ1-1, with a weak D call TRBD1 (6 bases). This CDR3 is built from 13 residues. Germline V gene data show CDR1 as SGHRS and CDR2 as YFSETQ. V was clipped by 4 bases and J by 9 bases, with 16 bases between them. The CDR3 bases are TGCGCCAGCAGCGACCGGACCAGGGGCCAAGCTTTCTTT. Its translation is CASSDRTRGQAFF.

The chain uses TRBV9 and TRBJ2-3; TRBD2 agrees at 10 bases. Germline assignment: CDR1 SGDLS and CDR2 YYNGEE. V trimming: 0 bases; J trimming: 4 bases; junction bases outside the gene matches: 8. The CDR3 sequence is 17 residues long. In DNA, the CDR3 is TGTGCCAGCAGCGTAGCTGCGGCTAGCGGGGGTGCAGATACGCAGTATTTT. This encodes CASSVAAASGGADTQYF.

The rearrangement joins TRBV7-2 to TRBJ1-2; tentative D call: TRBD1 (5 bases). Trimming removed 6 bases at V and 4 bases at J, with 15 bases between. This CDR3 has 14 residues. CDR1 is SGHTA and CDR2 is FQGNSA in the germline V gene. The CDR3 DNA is TGTGCCAGCAGATTCAGGGCCCGTTCCTATGGCTACACCTTC. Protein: CASRFRARSYGYTF.

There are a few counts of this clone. The CDR3 sequence is CASRSGGTTEAFF. The CDR3 coding sequence is TGCGCCAGCAGGTCGGGGGGCACGACTGAAGCTTTCTTT. This chain uses TRBV5-1 with TRBJ1-1; TRBD1 is a possible D gene (6 bases). V lost 5 bases, J lost 5 bases, and 13 bases lay in between. The CDR3 loop spans 13 amino acids. The V gene's germline CDR1 is SGHRS and CDR2 YFSETQ.

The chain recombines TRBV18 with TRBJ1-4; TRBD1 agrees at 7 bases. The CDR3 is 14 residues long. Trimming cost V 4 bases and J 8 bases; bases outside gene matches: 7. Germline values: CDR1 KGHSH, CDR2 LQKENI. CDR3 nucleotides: TGTGCCAGCTCACAAGAGGGGGCAAGAGAAAAACTGTTTTTT. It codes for CASSQEGAREKLFF.

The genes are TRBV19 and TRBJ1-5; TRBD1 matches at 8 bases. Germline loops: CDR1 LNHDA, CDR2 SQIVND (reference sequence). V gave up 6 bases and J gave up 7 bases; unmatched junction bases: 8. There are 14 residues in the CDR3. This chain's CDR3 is CASRSGQGGQPQHF. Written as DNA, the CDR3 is TGTGCCAGTAGATCTGGACAGGGAGGGCAGCCCCAGCATTTT. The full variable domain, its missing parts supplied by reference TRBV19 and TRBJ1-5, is DGGITQSPKYLFRKEGQNVTLSCEQNLNHDAMYWYRQDPGQGLRLIYYSQIVNDFQKGDIAEGYSVSREKKESFPLTVTSAQKNPTAFYLCASRSGQGGQPQHFGDGTRLSIL.

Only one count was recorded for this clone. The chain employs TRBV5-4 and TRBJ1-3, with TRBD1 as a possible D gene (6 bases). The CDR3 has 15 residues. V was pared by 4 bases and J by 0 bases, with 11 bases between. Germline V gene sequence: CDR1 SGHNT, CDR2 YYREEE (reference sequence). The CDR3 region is CASSADSNSGNTIYF. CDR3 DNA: TGTGCCAGCAGCGCGGACAGTAACTCTGGAAACACCATATATTTT.

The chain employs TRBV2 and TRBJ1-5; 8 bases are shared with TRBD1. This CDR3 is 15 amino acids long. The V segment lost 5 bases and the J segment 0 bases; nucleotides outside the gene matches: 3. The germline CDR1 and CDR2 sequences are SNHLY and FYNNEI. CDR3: CASSRTGYSNQPQHF. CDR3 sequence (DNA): TGTGCCAGCAGTCGGACAGGGTATAGCAATCAGCCCCAGCATTTT.

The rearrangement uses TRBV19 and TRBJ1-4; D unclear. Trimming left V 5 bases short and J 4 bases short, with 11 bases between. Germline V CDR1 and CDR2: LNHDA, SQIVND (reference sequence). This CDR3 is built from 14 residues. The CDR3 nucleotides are TGTGCCAGTAGTCGCGACCGGGATAATGAAAAACTGTTTTTT. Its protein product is CASSRDRDNEKLFF. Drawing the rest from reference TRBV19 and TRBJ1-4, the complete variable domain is DGGITQSPKYLFRKEGQNVTLSCEQNLNHDAMYWYRQDPGQGLRLIYYSQIVNDFQKGDIAEGYSVSREKKESFPLTVTSAQKNPTAFYLCASSRDRDNEKLFFGSGTQLSVL.

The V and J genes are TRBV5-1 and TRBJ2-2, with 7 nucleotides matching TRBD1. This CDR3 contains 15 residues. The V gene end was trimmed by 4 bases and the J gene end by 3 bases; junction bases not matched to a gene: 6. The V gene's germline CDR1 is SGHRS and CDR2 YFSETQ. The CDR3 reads CASSPQTGYTGELFF. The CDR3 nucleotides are TGCGCCAGCAGCCCCCAGACAGGGTACACCGGGGAGCTGTTTTTT. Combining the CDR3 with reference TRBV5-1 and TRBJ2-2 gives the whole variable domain KAGVTQTPRYLIKTRGQQVTLSCSPISGHRSVSWYQQTPGQGLQFLFEYFSETQRNKGNFPGRFSGRQFSNSRSEMNVSTLELGDSALYLCASSPQTGYTGELFFGEGSRLTVL.

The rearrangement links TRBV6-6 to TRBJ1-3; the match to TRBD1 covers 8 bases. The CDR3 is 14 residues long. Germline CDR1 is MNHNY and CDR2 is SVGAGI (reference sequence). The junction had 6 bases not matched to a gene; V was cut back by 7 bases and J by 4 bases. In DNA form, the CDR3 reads TGTGCCAGCATTCAGGGGGCCGCCGGAAACACCATATATTTT. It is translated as CASIQGAAGNTIYF.

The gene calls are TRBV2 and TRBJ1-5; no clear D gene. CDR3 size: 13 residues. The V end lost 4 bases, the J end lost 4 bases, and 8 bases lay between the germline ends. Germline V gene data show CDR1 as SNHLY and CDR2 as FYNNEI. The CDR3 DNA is TGTGCCAGCAGTGTGGGAGTAAATCAGCCCCAGCATTTT. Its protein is CASSVGVNQPQHF.

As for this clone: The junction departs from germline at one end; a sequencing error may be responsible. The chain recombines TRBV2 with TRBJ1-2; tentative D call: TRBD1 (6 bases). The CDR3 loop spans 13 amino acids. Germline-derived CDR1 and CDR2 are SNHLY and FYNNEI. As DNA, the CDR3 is TGTGCCAGCAGCGAAGGAGCAGGGGATGGCTACACCTTC. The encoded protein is CASSEGAGDGYTF. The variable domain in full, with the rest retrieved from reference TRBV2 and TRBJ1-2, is EPEVTQTPSHQVTQMGQEVILRCVPISNHLYFYWYRQILGQKVEFLVSFYNNEISEKSEIFDDQFSVERPDGSNFTLKIRSTKLEDSAMYFCASSEGAGDGYTFGSGTRLTVV.

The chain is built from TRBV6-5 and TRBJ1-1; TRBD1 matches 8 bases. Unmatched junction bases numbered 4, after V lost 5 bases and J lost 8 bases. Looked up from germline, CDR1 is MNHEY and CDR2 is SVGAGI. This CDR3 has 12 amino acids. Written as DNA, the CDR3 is TGTGCCAGCAGTACAACAGGGGGAGAAGCTTTCTTT. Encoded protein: CASSTTGGEAFF.

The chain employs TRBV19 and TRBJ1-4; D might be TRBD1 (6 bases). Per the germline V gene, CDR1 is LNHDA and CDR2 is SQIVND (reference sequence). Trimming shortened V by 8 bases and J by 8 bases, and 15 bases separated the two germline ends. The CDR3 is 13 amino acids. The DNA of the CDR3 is TGTGCCAGTCAGGGGAGGGAGGACGAAAAACTGTTTTTT. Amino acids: CASQGREDEKLFF. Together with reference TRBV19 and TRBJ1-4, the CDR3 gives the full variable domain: DGGITQSPKYLFRKEGQNVTLSCEQNLNHDAMYWYRQDPGQGLRLIYYSQIVNDFQKGDIAEGYSVSREKKESFPLTVTSAQKNPTAFYLCASQGREDEKLFFGSGTQLSVL.

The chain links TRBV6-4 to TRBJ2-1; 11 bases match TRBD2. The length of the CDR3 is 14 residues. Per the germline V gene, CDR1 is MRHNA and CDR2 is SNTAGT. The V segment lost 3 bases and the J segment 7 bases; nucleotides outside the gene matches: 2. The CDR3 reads CASSETSGVNEQFF. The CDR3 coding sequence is TGTGCCAGCAGTGAGACTAGCGGGGTAAATGAGCAGTTCTTC.

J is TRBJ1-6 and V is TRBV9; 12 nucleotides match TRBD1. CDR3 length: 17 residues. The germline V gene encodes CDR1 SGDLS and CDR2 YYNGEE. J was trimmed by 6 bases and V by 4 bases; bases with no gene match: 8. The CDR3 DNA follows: TGTGCCAGCAGCTCCGGGACAGGGGGCGTTGGTAATTCACCCCTCCACTTT. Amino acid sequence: CASSSGTGGVGNSPLHF.

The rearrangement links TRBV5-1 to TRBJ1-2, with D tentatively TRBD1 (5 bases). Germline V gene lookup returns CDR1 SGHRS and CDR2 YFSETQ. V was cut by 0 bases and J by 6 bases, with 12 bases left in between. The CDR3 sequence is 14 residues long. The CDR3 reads CASSLVARANGYTF. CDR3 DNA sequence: TGCGCCAGCAGCTTGGTGGCCAGGGCCAATGGCTACACCTTC.

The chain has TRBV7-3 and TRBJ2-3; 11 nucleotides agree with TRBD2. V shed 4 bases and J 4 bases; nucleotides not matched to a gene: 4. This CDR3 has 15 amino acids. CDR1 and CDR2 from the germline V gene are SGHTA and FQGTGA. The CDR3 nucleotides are TGTGCCAGCAGCTATAGCGGGGGGGCCTCAGATACGCAGTATTTT. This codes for CASSYSGGASDTQYF.

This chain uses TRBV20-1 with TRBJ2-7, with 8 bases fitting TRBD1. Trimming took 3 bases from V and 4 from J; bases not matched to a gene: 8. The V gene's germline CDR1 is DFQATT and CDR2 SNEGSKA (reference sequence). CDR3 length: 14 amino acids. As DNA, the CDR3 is TGCAGTGCTAGTTCTCGGACAGGGACTTACGAGCAGTACTTC. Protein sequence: CSASSRTGTYEQYF.

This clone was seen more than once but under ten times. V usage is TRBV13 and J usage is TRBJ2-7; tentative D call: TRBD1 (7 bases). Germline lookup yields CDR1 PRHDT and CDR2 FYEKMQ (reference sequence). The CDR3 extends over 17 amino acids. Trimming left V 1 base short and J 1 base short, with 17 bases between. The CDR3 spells CASSLAPTGTSSYEQYF. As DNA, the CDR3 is TGTGCCAGCAGCTTAGCTCCGACAGGGACTTCTTCCTACGAGCAGTACTTC.

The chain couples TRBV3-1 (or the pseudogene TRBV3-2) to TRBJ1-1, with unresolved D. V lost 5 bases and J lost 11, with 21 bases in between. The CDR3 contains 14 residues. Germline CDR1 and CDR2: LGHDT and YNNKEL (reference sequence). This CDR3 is CASSYKGGHLMAFF. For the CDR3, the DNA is TGTGCCAGCAGCTACAAAGGAGGCCACTTAATGGCTTTCTTT.

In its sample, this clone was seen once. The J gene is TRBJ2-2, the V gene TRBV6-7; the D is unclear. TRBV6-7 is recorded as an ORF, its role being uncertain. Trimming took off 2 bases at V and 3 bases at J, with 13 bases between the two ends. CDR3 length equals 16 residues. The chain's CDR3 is CASSYPRPSHTGELFF. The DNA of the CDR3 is TGTGCCAGCAGTTACCCTAGGCCCTCACACACCGGGGAGCTGTTTTTT.

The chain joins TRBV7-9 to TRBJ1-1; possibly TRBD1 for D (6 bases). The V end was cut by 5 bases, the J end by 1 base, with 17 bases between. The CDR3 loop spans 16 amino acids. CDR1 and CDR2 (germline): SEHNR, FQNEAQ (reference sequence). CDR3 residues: CASSPTGAGANTEAFF. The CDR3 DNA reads TGTGCCAGCAGCCCCACAGGTGCGGGGGCGAACACTGAAGCTTTCTTT.

The CDR3 sequence is CASSRGTLNTEAFF. The CDR3 nucleotides read TGTGCCAGCAGTCGCGGGACGCTGAACACTGAAGCTTTCTTT. The chain uses TRBV6-5 and TRBJ1-1; D is perhaps TRBD1 (5 bases). This CDR3 contains 14 residues. Germline CDR1 and CDR2: MNHEY and SVGAGI. V gave up 5 bases and J gave up 0 bases, with 10 bases separating them.

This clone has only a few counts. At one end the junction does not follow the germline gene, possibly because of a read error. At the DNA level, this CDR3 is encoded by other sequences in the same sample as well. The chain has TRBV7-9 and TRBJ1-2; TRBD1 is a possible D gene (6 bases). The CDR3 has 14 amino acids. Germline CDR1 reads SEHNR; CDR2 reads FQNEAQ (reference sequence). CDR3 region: CASSLAGVDYGYTF. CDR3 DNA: TGTGCCAGCAGCCTAGCAGGGGTCGACTATGGCTACACCTTC. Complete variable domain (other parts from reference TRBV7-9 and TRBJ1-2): DTGVSQNPRHKITKRGQNVTFRCDPISEHNRLYWYRQTLGQGPEFLTYFQNEAQLEKSRLLSDRFSAERPKGSFSTLEIQRTEQGDSAMYLCASSLAGVDYGYTFGSGTRLTVV.

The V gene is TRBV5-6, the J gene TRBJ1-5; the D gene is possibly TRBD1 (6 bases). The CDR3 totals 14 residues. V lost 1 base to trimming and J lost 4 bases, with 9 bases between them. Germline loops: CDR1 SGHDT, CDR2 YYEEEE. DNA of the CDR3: TGTGCCAGCAGCTTGTGGCAGGGGAATCAGCCCCAGCATTTT. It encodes CASSLWQGNQPQHF.

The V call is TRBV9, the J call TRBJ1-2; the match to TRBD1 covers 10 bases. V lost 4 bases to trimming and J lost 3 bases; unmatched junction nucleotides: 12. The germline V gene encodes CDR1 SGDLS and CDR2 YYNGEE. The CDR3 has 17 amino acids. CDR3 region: CASSPYGGGQGYYGYTF. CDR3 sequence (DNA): TGTGCCAGCAGCCCCTATGGAGGGGGACAGGGGTACTATGGCTACACCTTC.